Listed below are T cell receptor beta chains from one sample, sequenced in a study of T cell responses to AZD1222 COVID-19 vaccine. The method was immunoSEQ multiplex PCR; TCRdb's version includes in-frame clones alone and lacks a portion of them. The sample carries some 170,000 clones, 85% to 90% recorded once. Specimen: peripheral blood, collected 28 days after the second dose of the MenACWY control vaccine. The receptors shown here come from an adult who received the MenACWY meningococcal vaccine as a control. Each CDR3 is given without its conserved first and last residue. A D gene is named only where the DNA matches it firmly.

d_call: -; v_call: TRBV30; j_call: TRBJ1-6; cdr3_aa: AWSRDPNNSPLH
d_call: -; v_call: TRBV2; j_call: TRBJ2-5; cdr3_aa: ATQQGTGETQY
d_call: TRBD1; v_call: TRBV3-1/TRBV3-2; j_call: TRBJ1-2; cdr3_aa: ASSQGTGIDYGYT
d_call: TRBD2; v_call: TRBV9; j_call: TRBJ2-7; cdr3_aa: ASSVGSGRAHEQY
d_call: TRBD2; v_call: TRBV11-2; j_call: TRBJ2-1; cdr3_aa: ASSLRGSEYNEQF
d_call: -; v_call: TRBV11-1; j_call: TRBJ2-5; cdr3_aa: ASSPFVGYQETQY
d_call: -; v_call: TRBV19; j_call: TRBJ1-5; cdr3_aa: ASSALKGGNQPQH
d_call: -; v_call: TRBV3-1/TRBV3-2; j_call: TRBJ2-1; cdr3_aa: ASSQDLIGSSYNEQF
d_call: -; v_call: TRBV4-3; j_call: TRBJ2-1; cdr3_aa: ASSRAYSGNLGQEQF
d_call: TRBD2; v_call: TRBV7-2; j_call: TRBJ2-3; cdr3_aa: ASSPRGPSGRAFKDTQY
d_call: -; v_call: TRBV11-2; j_call: TRBJ1-1; cdr3_aa: ASSIFRTLGNEAF
d_call: -; v_call: TRBV7-2; j_call: TRBJ2-7; cdr3_aa: ASSSGDGQAYEQY
d_call: TRBD1; v_call: TRBV4-3; j_call: TRBJ2-3; cdr3_aa: ASSLSHGQGADTQY
d_call: -; v_call: TRBV7-2; j_call: TRBJ1-5; cdr3_aa: ASSLAGQNNQPQH
d_call: TRBD1; v_call: TRBV5-1; j_call: TRBJ2-2; cdr3_aa: ASSLGTGSVTGELF
d_call: -; v_call: TRBV24-1; j_call: TRBJ1-2; cdr3_aa: ATSEAGRPTGYT
d_call: -; v_call: TRBV6-5; j_call: TRBJ1-4; cdr3_aa: ASSYGGDLGEKLF
d_call: -; v_call: TRBV3-1/TRBV3-2; j_call: TRBJ1-1; cdr3_aa: ASSRLLVSPEAF
d_call: -; v_call: TRBV19; j_call: TRBJ1-5; cdr3_aa: ASSIEVGPYQPQH
d_call: -; v_call: TRBV5-6; j_call: TRBJ1-4; cdr3_aa: ASSLAGRDETNEKLF
d_call: -; v_call: TRBV19; j_call: TRBJ1-5; cdr3_aa: ASSVTEGNPQPQH